This record concerns one TCR beta chain sequence. Its antigen is unidentified. The data were obtained in a study of metastatic and nonmetastatic thyroid tumors. Across the study: Patients with malignant and benign thyroid disease provided blood and tumor or nodule tissue, whose repertoires were compared. Study-wide results and limits: Compared with benign nodules, malignant thyroid tumors were reported to have significantly higher TCR beta diversity in both blood and tumor.

Through MiXCR, TCRdb re-clonotyped the PCR reads. The sample lists about 17,000 clones, roughly 26% occurring once. Unmatched junction bases numbered 9, after V lost 8 bases and J lost 1 base. The germline V gene has CDR1 MNHEY and CDR2 SMNVEV (reference sequence). This CDR3 spans 18 amino acids. Patients underwent thyroid surgery, and none had received any treatment before it. The clonotype comes from a female donor with papillary thyroid cancer or a benign thyroid nodule (not recorded which). Some clones in this sample may be carry-over from other donors' samples. Input material: tumor tissue. The chain combines TRBV27 with TRBJ2-1; 15 bases fit TRBD2. CDR3 protein: CASGRGLAGGPSYNEQFF. Here the CDR3 DNA reads TGTGCCAGCGGGAGGGGACTAGCGGGAGGACCATCCTACAATGAGCAGTTCTTC.